This TCR beta chain was found in a study of blood T cell repertoires in COVID-19. Study background: Both acute and convalescent COVID-19 samples were obtained from the United States, Italy and Spain. The cDNA or gDNA used as material had been derived from T cells, B-cell-depleted T cells, or PBMCs.

Original processing methods: Amplification of reference gene primers provided the estimated nucleated cell counts. Some clones are missing from TCRdb's copy, which holds only in-frame ones; the method was immunoSEQ multiplex PCR. That table furnishes V, J and clone size, whereas the DNA furnished D and trimming. The sample contains approximately 120,000 clones, 70% to 90% of which appear only once. This clone was seen more than once but under ten times. The CDR3 has 15 residues. V shed 3 bases, J shed 4 bases, and the junction held 5 bases outside the gene matches. Germline CDR1 is MDHEN and CDR2 is SYDVKM.

The sample taken for sequencing was peripheral blood. The rearrangement uses TRBV28 and TRBJ1-2, with 10 bases fitting TRBD1. The clonotype was recovered from a woman aged 60-75 years with acute or convalescent COVID-19. CDR3 amino acids: CASSFPTGGSYGYTF. DNA for the CDR3: TGTGCCAGCAGTTTCCCGACAGGGGGCAGCTATGGCTACACCTTC.